This entry features one T cell receptor (beta chain) sequence. The target antigen is unknown. This sample was included in a study of T cells in Graves' hyperthyroidism and ophthalmopathy. The ends were cut back, 3 bases at V and 6 bases at J, with 9 bases in the middle. This CDR3 comprises 13 residues. Study-wide points: Model-based prediction identified ophthalmopathy a median around 6.7 months prior to its onset.

Authors of the study amplified TCR beta CDR3 regions from RNA transcripts. TCR CDR3 regions were first amplified by RT-PCR with HTBI primers. One entry per CDR3 protein results from TCRdb running MiXCR on the multiplex PCR reads. Here the sample spans more than 350,000 distinct CDR3 sequences, roughly 15% being singletons. The TCR originated in an older woman with Graves' ophthalmopathy. The V gene is TRBV12-3 or TRBV12-4, the J gene TRBJ1-5; no definite D call. Sequenced sample: blood. The chain's CDR3 is CASSFRASQPQHF. The CDR3 DNA reads TGTGCCAGCAGTTTTCGGGCAAGTCAGCCCCAGCATTTT.